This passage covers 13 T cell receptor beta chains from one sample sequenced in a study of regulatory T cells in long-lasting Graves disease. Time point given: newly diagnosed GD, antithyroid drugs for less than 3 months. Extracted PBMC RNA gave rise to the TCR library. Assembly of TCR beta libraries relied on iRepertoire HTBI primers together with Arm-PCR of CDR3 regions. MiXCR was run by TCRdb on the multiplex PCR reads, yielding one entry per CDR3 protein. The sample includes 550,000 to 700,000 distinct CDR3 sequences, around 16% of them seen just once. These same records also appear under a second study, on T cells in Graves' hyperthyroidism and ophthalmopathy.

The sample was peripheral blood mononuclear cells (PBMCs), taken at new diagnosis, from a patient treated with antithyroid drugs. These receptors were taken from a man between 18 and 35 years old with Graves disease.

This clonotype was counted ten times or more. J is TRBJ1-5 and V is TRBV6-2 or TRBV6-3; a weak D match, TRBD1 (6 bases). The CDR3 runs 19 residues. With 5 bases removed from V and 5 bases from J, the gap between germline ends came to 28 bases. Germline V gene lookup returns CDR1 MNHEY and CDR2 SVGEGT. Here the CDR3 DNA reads TGTGCCAGCAGTGATCCTGGGCAGGGATCGATAGAGGGGGATCAGCCCCAGCATTTT. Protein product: CASSDPGQGSIEGDQPQHF.

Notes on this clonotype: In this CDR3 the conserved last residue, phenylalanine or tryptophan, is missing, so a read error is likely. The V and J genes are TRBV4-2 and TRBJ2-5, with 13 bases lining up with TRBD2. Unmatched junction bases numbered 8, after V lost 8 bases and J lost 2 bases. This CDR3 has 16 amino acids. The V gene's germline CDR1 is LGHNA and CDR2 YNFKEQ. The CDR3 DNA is TGTGCCAGCGTATGGACTAGCGGGAGTGAGCAAGAGACCCAGTACCTC. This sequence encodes CASVWTSGSEQETQYL.

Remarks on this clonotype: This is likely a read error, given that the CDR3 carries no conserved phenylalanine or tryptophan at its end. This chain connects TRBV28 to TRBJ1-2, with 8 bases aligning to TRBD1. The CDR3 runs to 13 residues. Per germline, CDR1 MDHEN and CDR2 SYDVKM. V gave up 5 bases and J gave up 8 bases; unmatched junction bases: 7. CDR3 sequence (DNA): TGTGCCAGCAGTCCAGACAGGGGAGGGGGCTACACCTCC. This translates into CASSPDRGGGYTS.

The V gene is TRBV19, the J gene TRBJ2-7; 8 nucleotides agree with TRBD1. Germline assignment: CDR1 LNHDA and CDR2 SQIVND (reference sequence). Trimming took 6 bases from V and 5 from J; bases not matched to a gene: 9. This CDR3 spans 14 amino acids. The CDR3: CASRPTPGGDEQYF. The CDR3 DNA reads TGTGCCAGTAGGCCGACTCCAGGGGGCGACGAGCAGTACTTC.

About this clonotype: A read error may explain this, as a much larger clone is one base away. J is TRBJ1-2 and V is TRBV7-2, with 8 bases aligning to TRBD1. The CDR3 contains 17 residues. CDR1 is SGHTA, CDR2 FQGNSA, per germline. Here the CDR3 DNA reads TGTGCCAGCAGCTTAACCCGCACGGGACAGGCTAGGGGAGGCTGCACCTTC. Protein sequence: CASSLTRTGQARGGCTF.

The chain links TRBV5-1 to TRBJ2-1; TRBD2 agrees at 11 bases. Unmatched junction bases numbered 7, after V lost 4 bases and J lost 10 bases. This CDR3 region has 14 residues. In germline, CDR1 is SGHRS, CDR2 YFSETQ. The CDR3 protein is CASSATSGTVEQFF. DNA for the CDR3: TGCGCCAGCAGCGCGACTAGCGGGACGGTCGAGCAGTTCTTC.

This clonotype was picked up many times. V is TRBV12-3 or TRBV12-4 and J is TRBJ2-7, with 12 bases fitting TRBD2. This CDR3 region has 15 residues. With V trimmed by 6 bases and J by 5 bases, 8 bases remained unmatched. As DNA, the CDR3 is TGTGCCAGCAGCCCTAGCGGGAGGGCCTTTGACGAGCAGTACTTC. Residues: CASSPSGRAFDEQYF.

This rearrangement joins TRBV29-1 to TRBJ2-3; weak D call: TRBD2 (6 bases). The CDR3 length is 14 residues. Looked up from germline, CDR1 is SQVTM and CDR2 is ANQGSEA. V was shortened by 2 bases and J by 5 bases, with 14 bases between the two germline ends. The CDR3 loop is CSVEPSQGGDTQYF. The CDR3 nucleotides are TGCAGCGTTGAACCTAGCCAGGGAGGAGATACGCAGTATTTT.

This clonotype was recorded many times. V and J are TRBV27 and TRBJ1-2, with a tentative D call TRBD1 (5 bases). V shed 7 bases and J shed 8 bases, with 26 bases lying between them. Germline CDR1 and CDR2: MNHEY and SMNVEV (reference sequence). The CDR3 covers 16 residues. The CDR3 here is CASTPSGRGKSRGYTF. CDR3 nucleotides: TGTGCCAGCACCCCCTCGGGGAGGGGAAAGTCTCGGGGCTACACCTTC.

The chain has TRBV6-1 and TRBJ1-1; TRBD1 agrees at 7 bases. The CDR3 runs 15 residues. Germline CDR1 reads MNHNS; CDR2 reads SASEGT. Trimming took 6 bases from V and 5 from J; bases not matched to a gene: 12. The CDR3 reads CASSALQGRGTEAFF. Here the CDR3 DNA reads TGTGCCAGCAGCGCCCTACAGGGGAGGGGTACTGAAGCTTTCTTT.

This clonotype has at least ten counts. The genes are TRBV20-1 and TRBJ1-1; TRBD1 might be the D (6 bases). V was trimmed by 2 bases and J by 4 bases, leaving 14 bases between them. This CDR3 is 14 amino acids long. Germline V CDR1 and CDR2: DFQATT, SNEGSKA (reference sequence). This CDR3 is CSARTGQGFTEAFF. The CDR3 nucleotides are TGCAGTGCTAGAACGGGGCAGGGGTTCACTGAAGCTTTCTTT.

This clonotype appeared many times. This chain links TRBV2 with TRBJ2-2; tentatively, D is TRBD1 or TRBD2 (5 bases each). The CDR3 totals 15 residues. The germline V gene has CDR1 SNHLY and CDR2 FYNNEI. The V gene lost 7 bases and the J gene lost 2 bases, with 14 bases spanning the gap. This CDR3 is CASIRGHTNTGELFF. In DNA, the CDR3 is TGTGCCAGCATCCGGGGCCACACCAACACCGGGGAGCTGTTTTTT.

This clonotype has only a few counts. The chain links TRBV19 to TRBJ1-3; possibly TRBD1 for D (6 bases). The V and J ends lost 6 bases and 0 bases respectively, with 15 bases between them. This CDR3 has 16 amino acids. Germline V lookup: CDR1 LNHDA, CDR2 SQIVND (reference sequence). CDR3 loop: CASRTTSTGSGNTIYF. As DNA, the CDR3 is TGTGCCAGTAGAACGACCTCGACAGGCTCTGGAAACACCATATATTTT.